A single sample is the source of the 22 T cell receptor beta chains below, sequenced in a study of OX40 agonist ivuxolimab in advanced cancers. Libraries were prepared by immunoSEQ multiplex PCR; TCRdb keeps only in-frame clonotypes and omits some of them. Of 22,000 or so clones listed, 84% are singletons. The sequenced sample was CD4+ or CD8+ T cells sorted from blood, obtained in a trial of the OX40 agonist ivuxolimab. The source is an adult with an advanced solid tumor such as melanoma, head and neck, liver or kidney cancer.

The rearrangement links TRBV7-5 to TRBJ2-7; the listed D gene, TRBD2, was not tested against the DNA. TRBV7-5 counts as a pseudogene. The CDR3 spans 14 residues. CDR3 in amino acids: CASSLGTRTYEQYF. CDR3 DNA: TGTGCCAGCAGCCTCGGGACTAGAACCTACGAGCAGTACTTC.

V gene TRBV21-1 combines with J gene TRBJ1-3. TRBV21-1 is described as a pseudogene. CDR3 length equals 17 residues. CDR3 nucleotides: TGTGCCAGCAGCAGCAGAGAGAGGGTGCTCTCTGGAAACACCATATATTTT. Protein sequence: CASSSRERVLSGNTIYF.

CDR3: CASSLGRNTEAFF. The CDR3 DNA sequence: TGTGCCAGCAGCTTAGGTCGGAACACTGAAGCTTTCTTT. The chain employs TRBV11-3 and TRBJ1-1, with unresolved D. The germline V gene encodes CDR1 SGHNT and CDR2 YENEEA. The germline V and J ends were trimmed by 1 base and 1 base, with 4 bases remaining between them. The CDR3 has 13 amino acids.

The gene calls are TRBV7-3 and TRBJ1-6, with 7 bases fitting TRBD1. CDR1 SGHTA and CDR2 FQGTGA come from the germline V gene. The junction had 2 bases not matched to a gene; V was cut back by 2 bases and J by 7 bases. The CDR3 is 14 residues long. The CDR3, as DNA: TGTGCCAGCAGCTTATCCAGGGGGAATTCACCCCTCCACTTT. It codes for CASSLSRGNSPLHF.

The chain uses TRBV7-8 and TRBJ2-7, with D tentatively TRBD2 (5 bases). CDR1 is SGHVS, CDR2 FQNEAQ, per germline. V was trimmed by 3 bases and J by 0 bases, leaving 9 bases between them. This CDR3 is built from 14 residues. The CDR3: CASSLISDSYEQYF. The CDR3 DNA sequence: TGTGCCAGCAGCTTGATTAGCGACTCCTACGAGCAGTACTTC. Based on the CDR3 plus reference TRBV7-8 and TRBJ2-7, the full variable domain is GAGVSQSPRYKVAKRGQDVALRCDPISGHVSLFWYQQALGQGPEFLTYFQNEAQLDKSGLPSDRFFAERPEGSVSTLKIQRTQQEDSAVYLCASSLISDSYEQYFGPGTRLTVT.

This sequence joins TRBV19 and TRBJ2-7; 7 nucleotides match TRBD1. The CDR3 runs to 13 residues. CDR1 is LNHDA, CDR2 SQIVND, per germline (reference sequence). The ends lost 2 bases at V and 8 bases at J; junction bases unmatched: 6. CDR3 amino acids: CASSIRDSSQQYF. The CDR3 bases are TGTGCCAGTAGTATAAGGGACAGCTCACAGCAGTACTTC.

The CDR3 DNA is TGTGCCAGCAGCTTAAAGGGATACTATGGCTACACCTTC. It specifies CASSLKGYYGYTF. The J gene is TRBJ1-2, the V gene TRBV13; D call uncertain. V gave up 2 bases and J gave up 3 bases, with 7 bases separating them. Germline-derived CDR1 and CDR2 are PRHDT and FYEKMQ (reference sequence). There are 13 residues in the CDR3.

V and J are TRBV18 and TRBJ2-7; TRBD1 matches at 7 bases. CDR3 length: 14 residues. J was trimmed by 3 bases and V by 2 bases; bases with no gene match: 4. From germline, CDR1 is KGHSH and CDR2 LQKENI. CDR3 protein: CASSPLGQVYEQYF. The DNA for the CDR3 is TGTGCCAGCTCACCATTAGGACAGGTCTACGAGCAGTACTTC.

The chain employs TRBV7-6 and TRBJ2-7; 8 bases are a match to TRBD2. This CDR3 has 14 amino acids. V gave up 5 bases and J gave up 2 bases; unmatched junction bases: 5. In germline, CDR1 is SGHVS, CDR2 FNYEAQ. The CDR3 loop is CASSSGGPPYEQYF. For the CDR3, the DNA is TGTGCCAGCAGCAGCGGGGGCCCTCCCTACGAGCAGTACTTC.

This chain uses TRBV7-9 with TRBJ2-3; no clear D. CDR3 length: 16 amino acids. Germline CDR1 reads SEHNR; CDR2 reads FQNEAQ (reference sequence). Trimming left V 5 bases short and J 4 bases short, with 19 bases between. The CDR3 DNA reads TGTGCCAGCAGCATCCTATTAGCTCAGCTGGCAGATACGCAGTATTTT. Translation gives CASSILLAQLADTQYF.

The CDR3 bases are TGCAGCGCACAGAGACCCTCGGGGGAGCAGTACTTC. Protein product: CSAQRPSGEQYF. The chain has TRBV29-1 and TRBJ2-7; the D gene is possibly TRBD2 (5 bases). Per germline, CDR1 SQVTM and CDR2 ANQGSEA. The CDR3 covers 12 residues. V dropped 7 bases and J dropped 7 bases, with 17 bases sitting between them.

The chain links TRBV9 to TRBJ2-1; 10 nucleotides align to TRBD2. V lost 0 bases, J lost 6 bases, and 12 bases stayed unmatched. The germline V gene encodes CDR1 SGDLS and CDR2 YYNGEE. The CDR3 is 18 residues long. CDR3 loop: CASSVDPPTSGVINEQFF. CDR3 nucleotides: TGTGCCAGCAGCGTAGACCCCCCAACTAGCGGGGTAATCAATGAGCAGTTCTTC.

This clone was found once. The chain combines TRBV6-1 with TRBJ1-5; D is ambiguous. Trimming pared 0 bases from V and 4 bases from J, leaving 7 bases between. CDR3 length: 14 residues. Germline assignment: CDR1 MNHNS and CDR2 SASEGT. The CDR3 DNA reads as TGTGCCAGCAGTGAAGCGTCAGTTAATCAGCCCCAGCATTTT. The encoded protein is CASSEASVNQPQHF.

This clone was observed once. The chain links TRBV7-6 to TRBJ2-6; no reliable D call. The CDR3 is 17 residues long. Germline CDR1 is SGHVS and CDR2 is FNYEAQ. Trimming took 2 bases from V and 6 from J, leaving 17 bases between them. CDR3 in amino acids: CASSLSIPAFEANVLTF. The CDR3 region has the DNA TGTGCCAGCAGCTTAAGTATCCCGGCCTTCGAGGCCAACGTCCTGACTTTC.

The rearrangement links TRBV7-7 to TRBJ2-5; 7 bases line up with TRBD2. Trimming removed 2 bases from V and 2 bases from J; junction bases left unmatched: 8. CDR1 is SSHAT and CDR2 is FNYEAQ in the germline V gene (reference sequence). The CDR3 contains 16 residues. DNA for the CDR3: TGTGCCAGCAGCTTATCCCCGGGGAGGGTACAAGAGACCCAGTACTTC. This codes for CASSLSPGRVQETQYF.

The chain uses TRBV19 and TRBJ2-6, with D possibly TRBD1 on 5 matching bases. Trimming took 6 bases from V and 0 from J, leaving 12 bases between them. Germline V gives CDR1 LNHDA, CDR2 SQIVND (reference sequence). CDR3 length equals 16 residues. The CDR3 nucleotides are TGTGCCAGTAGCAGGGTACAGAGCTCTGGGGCCAACGTCCTGACTTTC. Its translation: CASSRVQSSGANVLTF.

The count of this clone is one. The chain links TRBV19 to TRBJ2-6, with D hard to call. V was pared by 3 bases and J by 3 bases, with 3 bases between. The CDR3 loop spans 13 amino acids. Germline values: CDR1 LNHDA, CDR2 SQIVND (reference sequence). The CDR3 DNA sequence: TGTGCCAGTAGTATGAGTGGGGCCAACGTCCTGACTTTC. Protein product: CASSMSGANVLTF. Variable domain in full (rest from reference TRBV19 and TRBJ2-6): DGGITQSPKYLFRKEGQNVTLSCEQNLNHDAMYWYRQDPGQGLRLIYYSQIVNDFQKGDIAEGYSVSREKKESFPLTVTSAQKNPTAFYLCASSMSGANVLTFGAGSRLTVL.

The chain combines TRBV19 with TRBJ2-3, with TRBD2 as a possible D gene (5 bases). CDR1 and CDR2 from the germline V gene are LNHDA and SQIVND (reference sequence). V lost 7 bases and J lost 0, with 14 bases in between. The CDR3 sequence is 15 residues long. The CDR3 DNA reads as TGTGCCAGTAAACTATGGAGCGGCAGCACAGATACGCAGTATTTT. Translation: CASKLWSGSTDTQYF.

This clone was recorded a few times. The chain is built from TRBV4-2 and TRBJ1-2, with 11 bases lining up with TRBD1. This CDR3 region has 15 residues. Germline trimming cut 5 bases from V and 4 bases from J; bases unmatched to any gene: 6. Germline V gene data show CDR1 as LGHNA and CDR2 as YNFKEQ. CDR3 residues: CASSSGQGASYGYTF. The CDR3, as DNA: TGTGCCAGCAGCTCCGGACAGGGGGCTAGCTATGGCTACACCTTC.

This chain connects TRBV29-1 to TRBJ2-5; D gene ambiguous. V lost 3 bases and J lost 4, with 15 bases in between. The CDR3 length is 14 residues. Germline CDR1 reads SQVTM; CDR2 reads ANQGSEA. This CDR3 reads CSVDLVALGETQYF. CDR3 DNA: TGCAGCGTTGATCTGGTAGCTCTAGGAGAGACCCAGTACTTC.

This chain uses TRBV5-5 with TRBJ2-3; D is possibly TRBD1 or TRBD2 (5 bases each). In germline, CDR1 is SGHKS, CDR2 YYEKEE (reference sequence). The CDR3 is made up of 15 amino acids. V dropped 0 bases and J dropped 2 bases, with 10 bases sitting between them. CDR3 loop: CASSLAPGPTDTQYF. In DNA form, the CDR3 reads TGTGCCAGCAGCTTGGCCCCGGGGCCCACAGATACGCAGTATTTT. Complete variable domain (other parts from reference TRBV5-5 and TRBJ2-3): DAGVTQSPTHLIKTRGQQVTLRCSPISGHKSVSWYQQVLGQGPQFIFQYYEKEERGRGNFPDRFSARQFPNYSSELNVNALLLGDSALYLCASSLAPGPTDTQYFGPGTRLTVL.

CDR3 bases: TGTGCCAGCAGGGCGCGCGGAGGGTGGAATGAAAAACTGTTTTTT. Translation gives CASRARGGWNEKLFF. V and J are TRBV2 and TRBJ1-4; D unresolved. This CDR3 has 15 residues. Germline values: CDR1 SNHLY, CDR2 FYNNEI. Trimming left V 6 bases short and J 5 bases short, with 16 bases between. Filled out from reference TRBV2 and TRBJ1-4, the complete variable domain reads EPEVTQTPSHQVTQMGQEVILRCVPISNHLYFYWYRQILGQKVEFLVSFYNNEISEKSEIFDDQFSVERPDGSNFTLKIRSTKLEDSAMYFCASRARGGWNEKLFFGSGTQLSVL.